This is a list of T cell receptor beta chains from one sample in a study of blood T cells in healthy people across ages. TCRdb redid the calling of the 5' RACE reads with MiXCR, one entry per CDR3 protein. This table holds about a million distinct CDR3 sequences, roughly 51% found once. Sequencing was performed on blood. The receptors stem from a woman aged 60 to 75 in good health. Each CDR3 is given with its conserved first and last residue. The order of the fields is CDR3 protein, CDR3 DNA, J gene, D gene, V gene, clone size. D genes are given only for firm matches. Clone size, where shown, is once, few, many, or a class for clones that have expanded.

CDR3aa: CASRGGDRPYEQYF
CDR3nt: TGTGCCAGCAGGGGGGGGGACAGGCCCTACGAGCAGTACTTC
j_gene: TRBJ2-7
d_gene: .
v_gene: TRBV27
abundance: few

CDR3aa: CSARDLQGAYEQYF
CDR3nt: TGCAGTGCTAGAGATCTTCAGGGGGCCTACGAGCAGTACTTC
j_gene: TRBJ2-7
d_gene: TRBD1
v_gene: TRBV20-1
abundance: many

CDR3aa: CASSPPLRNEKLFF
CDR3nt: TGTGCCAGCAGCCCTCCCCTGAGAAATGAAAAACTGTTTTTT
j_gene: TRBJ1-4
d_gene: .
v_gene: TRBV3-1
abundance: .

CDR3aa: CASSQVLVENIQYF
CDR3nt: TGCGCCAGCAGCCAAGTACTAGTCGAAAACATTCAGTACTTC
j_gene: TRBJ2-4
d_gene: .
v_gene: TRBV4-1
abundance: .

CDR3aa: CASSFPRTATREAFF
CDR3nt: TGTGCCAGCAGTTTCCCTAGGACAGCGACTCGTGAAGCTTTCTTT
j_gene: TRBJ1-1
d_gene: .
v_gene: TRBV28
abundance: .

CDR3aa: CSTRLAGDRYQETQYF
CDR3nt: TGCAGCACCAGACTAGCGGGAGACCGTTACCAAGAGACCCAGTACTTC
j_gene: TRBJ2-5
d_gene: TRBD2
v_gene: TRBV29-1
abundance: .

CDR3aa: CSASSQRGHNEQFF
CDR3nt: TGCAGTGCTAGTTCCCAGCGGGGCCACAATGAGCAGTTCTTC
j_gene: TRBJ2-1
d_gene: TRBD2
v_gene: TRBV20-1
abundance: .

CDR3aa: CSAKGQYSYEQYF
CDR3nt: TGCAGCGCAAAGGGACAGTACTCCTACGAGCAGTACTTC
j_gene: TRBJ2-7
d_gene: TRBD1
v_gene: TRBV29-1
abundance: .

CDR3aa: CASSFGTGRSPLHF
CDR3nt: TGTGCCAGCAGTTTTGGAACAGGGCGTTCACCCCTCCACTTT
j_gene: TRBJ1-6
d_gene: .
v_gene: TRBV12-3/TRBV12-4
abundance: once

CDR3aa: CSAPAGVRVGGYTF
CDR3nt: TGCAGTGCCCCGGCTGGGGTAAGGGTGGGTGGCTACACCTTC
j_gene: TRBJ1-2
d_gene: .
v_gene: TRBV20-1
abundance: .

CDR3aa: CASSDGTRGIGELFF
CDR3nt: TGTGCCAGCAGTGATGGGACTAGGGGCATCGGGGAGCTGTTTTTT
j_gene: TRBJ2-2
d_gene: TRBD2
v_gene: TRBV6-1
abundance: .

CDR3aa: CASSLLVDGTGDEKLFF
CDR3nt: TGCGCCAGCAGCCTCCTAGTTGACGGGACAGGAGATGAAAAACTGTTTTTT
j_gene: TRBJ1-4
d_gene: TRBD1
v_gene: TRBV4-1
abundance: .

CDR3aa: CVIRAQGPRYEQYF
CDR3nt: TGTGTAATAAGGGCGCAGGGTCCCCGCTACGAGCAGTACTTC
j_gene: TRBJ2-7
d_gene: .
v_gene: TRBV7-9
abundance: .

CDR3aa: CASSAWPYEQYF
CDR3nt: TGTGCCAGCAGTGCGTGGCCCTACGAGCAGTACTTC
j_gene: TRBJ2-7
d_gene: .
v_gene: TRBV2
abundance: few

CDR3aa: CASSLFSQTEAFF
CDR3nt: TGTGCCAGCAGTTTATTCAGTCAGACTGAAGCTTTCTTT
j_gene: TRBJ1-1
d_gene: .
v_gene: TRBV12-3/TRBV12-4
abundance: .

CDR3aa: CASSFVKGSRETQYF
CDR3nt: TGTGCCAGCAGTTTTGTTAAGGGGAGCCGGGAGACCCAGTACTTC
j_gene: TRBJ2-5
d_gene: .
v_gene: TRBV28
abundance: few

CDR3aa: CSANRGPDTEAFF
CDR3nt: TGCAGTGCTAACAGGGGCCCCGACACTGAAGCTTTCTTC
j_gene: TRBJ2-1
d_gene: TRBD1
v_gene: TRBV20-1
abundance: .

CDR3aa: CASSLPGVAGAGANVLTF
CDR3nt: TGTGCCAGCAGTTTACCCGGAGTAGCGGGAGCTGGGGCCAACGTCCTGACTTTC
j_gene: TRBJ2-6
d_gene: TRBD2
v_gene: TRBV28
abundance: few

CDR3aa: CASSLRPMSSYNEQFF
CDR3nt: TGTGCCAGCAGCCTTCGACCCATGAGCTCCTACAATGAGCAGTTCTTC
j_gene: TRBJ2-1
d_gene: .
v_gene: TRBV7-2
abundance: few

CDR3aa: CASSPAGGGTQYF
CDR3nt: TGTGCCAGCAGCCCCGCCGGTGGGGGGACGCAGTATTTT
j_gene: TRBJ2-3
d_gene: .
v_gene: TRBV7-2
abundance: few

CDR3aa: CASSEFLRVRTNSPLHF
CDR3nt: TGTGCCAGCAGTGAATTCTTGAGGGTTAGAACCAATTCACCCCTCCACTTT
j_gene: TRBJ1-6
d_gene: .
v_gene: TRBV2
abundance: .

CDR3aa: CASSYYHTSSYEQYF
CDR3nt: TGTGCCAGCAGTTACTACCATACTAGCTCCTACGAGCAGTACTTC
j_gene: TRBJ2-7
d_gene: .
v_gene: TRBV6-2/TRBV6-3
abundance: .

CDR3aa: CASSELRGEQFF
CDR3nt: TGCGCCAGCAGTGAGCTCAGGGGTGAGCAGTTCTTC
j_gene: TRBJ2-1
d_gene: .
v_gene: TRBV10-2
abundance: .

CDR3aa: CASSFWRGGNYEQYF
CDR3nt: TGTGCCAGCAGTTTTTGGAGGGGGGGAAACTACGAGCAGTACTTC
j_gene: TRBJ2-7
d_gene: .
v_gene: TRBV28
abundance: .

CDR3aa: CASSQYGGSYNEQFF
CDR3nt: TGCGCCAGCAGCCAATATGGCGGGTCCTACAATGAGCAGTTCTTC
j_gene: TRBJ2-1
d_gene: .
v_gene: TRBV4-1
abundance: .

CDR3aa: CATSGLRESYEQYF
CDR3nt: TGTGCCACCTCAGGGTTGCGGGAATCCTACGAGCAGTACTTC
j_gene: TRBJ2-7
d_gene: .
v_gene: TRBV7-8
abundance: .

CDR3aa: CASSLGANGETQYF
CDR3nt: TGTGCCAGCAGCTTAGGCGCTAACGGGGAGACCCAGTACTTC
j_gene: TRBJ2-5
d_gene: .
v_gene: TRBV7-9
abundance: .

CDR3aa: CATSRESYEQYF
CDR3nt: TGTGCCACCAGCAGAGAGAGCTACGAGCAGTACTTC
j_gene: TRBJ2-7
d_gene: .
v_gene: TRBV15
abundance: .

CDR3aa: CASSSSKQGLGSTGAFF
CDR3nt: TGTGCCAGCAGCTCCTCCAAGCAGGGGCTGGGAAGCACTGGAGCTTTCTTT
j_gene: TRBJ1-1
d_gene: .
v_gene: TRBV7-9
abundance: few

CDR3aa: CASSREAGSEKLFF
CDR3nt: TGTGCCAGCAGCAGGGAGGCGGGGAGTGAAAAACTGTTTTTT
j_gene: TRBJ1-4
d_gene: .
v_gene: TRBV4-2
abundance: .

CDR3aa: CSAEKTGAAYEQYF
CDR3nt: TGCAGTGCAGAAAAAACAGGGGCCGCCTACGAGCAGTACTTC
j_gene: TRBJ2-7
d_gene: TRBD1
v_gene: TRBV20-1
abundance: many

CDR3aa: CASSRGQAGNEQFF
CDR3nt: TGTGCCAGCAGCCGAGGACAGGCGGGCAATGAGCAGTTCTTT
j_gene: TRBJ2-1
d_gene: TRBD1
v_gene: TRBV11-3
abundance: .

CDR3aa: CASSRGQFQGTDTQYF
CDR3nt: TGTGCCAGCAGTCGAGGGCAGTTCCAGGGCACAGATACGCAGTATTTT
j_gene: TRBJ2-3
d_gene: .
v_gene: TRBV6-1
abundance: .

CDR3aa: CASSLQAFQETQYF
CDR3nt: TGTGCCAGCAGCTTACAAGCCTTCCAAGAGACCCAGTACTTC
j_gene: TRBJ2-5
d_gene: .
v_gene: TRBV5-5
abundance: .

CDR3aa: CASKSPSSGYEQYF
CDR3nt: TGTGCCAGCAAAAGCCCAAGTTCAGGTTACGAGCAGTACTTC
j_gene: TRBJ2-7
d_gene: .
v_gene: TRBV28
abundance: .

CDR3aa: CSAPPGTGVSPLHF
CDR3nt: TGCAGTGCGCCCCCCGGAACGGGGGTTTCACCCCTCCACTTT
j_gene: TRBJ1-6
d_gene: .
v_gene: TRBV20-1
abundance: many

CDR3aa: CASSFGIGEQYF
CDR3nt: TGTGCCAGCAGTTTTGGGATAGGAGAGCAGTACTTC
j_gene: TRBJ2-4
d_gene: .
v_gene: TRBV28
abundance: .

CDR3aa: CASRSGTSGLNEQFF
CDR3nt: TGTGCCAGCAGGTCCGGGACTAGCGGGCTAAATGAGCAGTTCTTC
j_gene: TRBJ2-1
d_gene: TRBD2
v_gene: TRBV7-2
abundance: .

CDR3aa: CASSTAGTSQETQFF
CDR3nt: TGTGCCAGCAGCACCGCCGGGACTTCACAAGAGACCCAGTTCTTC
j_gene: TRBJ2-1
d_gene: .
v_gene: TRBV7-2
abundance: .

CDR3aa: CSVELTHSGGADGELFF
CDR3nt: TGCAGCGTCGAACTGACCCATTCAGGGGGCGCGGACGGGGAGCTGTTTTTT
j_gene: TRBJ2-2
d_gene: TRBD1
v_gene: TRBV29-1
abundance: .

CDR3aa: CASRGSRGANEKLFF
CDR3nt: TGTGCCAGCAGGGGAAGCAGAGGGGCTAATGAAAAACTGTTTTTT
j_gene: TRBJ1-4
d_gene: .
v_gene: TRBV2
abundance: few

CDR3aa: CSARDLKGPIQETQYF
CDR3nt: TGCAGTGCTAGAGATCTAAAAGGACCGATCCAAGAGACCCAGTACTTC
j_gene: TRBJ2-5
d_gene: .
v_gene: TRBV20-1
abundance: few

CDR3aa: CASSITRGLGDTQYF
CDR3nt: TGTGCCAGCAGCATAACCAGGGGGTTGGGAGATACGCAGTATTTT
j_gene: TRBJ2-3
d_gene: TRBD1
v_gene: TRBV7-8
abundance: .

CDR3aa: CAISDLGNEQYF
CDR3nt: TGTGCCATCAGTGATTTAGGCAACGAGCAGTACTTC
j_gene: TRBJ2-7
d_gene: .
v_gene: TRBV10-3
abundance: .

CDR3aa: CASRRGAHYEQYF
CDR3nt: TGTGCCAGCAGGCGAGGGGCGCACTACGAGCAGTACTTC
j_gene: TRBJ2-7
d_gene: .
v_gene: TRBV28
abundance: few

CDR3aa: CASGRNGAKNIQYF
CDR3nt: TGTGCCAGCGGTCGGAACGGTGCCAAAAACATTCAGTACTTC
j_gene: TRBJ2-4
d_gene: .
v_gene: TRBV28
abundance: once

CDR3aa: CASSRDRGKAYEQYF
CDR3nt: TGTGCCAGCAGCCGAGACAGGGGGAAGGCCTACGAGCAGTACTTC
j_gene: TRBJ2-7
d_gene: TRBD1
v_gene: TRBV7-9
abundance: many

CDR3aa: CATSRMGQGDTYEQYF
CDR3nt: TGTGCCACCAGCAGGATGGGACAGGGGGACACCTACGAGCAGTACTTC
j_gene: TRBJ2-7
d_gene: TRBD1
v_gene: TRBV15
abundance: .

CDR3aa: CAIQSYSNQPQHF
CDR3nt: TGTGCCATCCAGTCCTATAGCAATCAGCCCCAGCATTTT
j_gene: TRBJ1-5
d_gene: .
v_gene: TRBV10-3
abundance: few